Here is one T cell receptor beta chain with its context. Its antigen is unidentified. The sample is drawn from a study of blood T cells in healthy people across ages. PCR was performed a second time for about 7 to 12 cycles using a sample-barcoded 5' primer and a J-beta primer mix. Unique molecular identifiers of 12 random nucleotides labeled each cDNA. From each sample, at least 3 million paired-end reads containing CDR3 were obtained. TCRdb re-derived calls from the 5' RACE reads in MiXCR, one entry per CDR3 protein. The sample lists about 1.8 million distinct CDR3 sequences, around half occurring once. General study findings and limits: From one million sequenced T cells, diversity estimates were lower bounds.

Per the germline V gene, CDR1 is DFQATT and CDR2 is SNEGSKA (reference sequence). After removal of 4 bases from V and 8 bases from J, the junction contained 10 bases not matched to a gene. This CDR3 region has 13 residues. The sample comprised blood. V is TRBV20-1 and J is TRBJ1-2; 7 nucleotides line up with TRBD1. This TCR was sampled from a woman aged 40 to 50 in good health. The CDR3 region has the DNA TGCAGTGCTATTTGGGGACAGCTAGAGGGCTACACCTTC. This encodes CSAIWGQLEGYTF.